Presented here are 19 T cell receptor beta chains from one specimen sequenced in a study of T cell repertoires in cytomegalovirus infection. TCRdb re-derived calls from the reads in MiXCR, one entry per CDR3 protein. The sample has 100,000 to 150,000 distinct CDR3 sequences, 32% seen once. No antigen is known for these receptors. Sequenced material: CD8+ T cells from cultured PBMCs, taken from culture after CMV antigen stimulation. These receptors all stem from a human donor in good health (CMV status not recorded). Some clones in this sample may be carry-over from other donors' samples.

The chain employs TRBV28 and TRBJ2-3; D call uncertain. Germline-derived CDR1 and CDR2 are MDHEN and SYDVKM. V dropped 2 bases and J dropped 1 base, with 7 bases sitting between them. This CDR3 is 14 amino acids long. This chain's CDR3 is CASSLGYRTDTQYF. CDR3 nucleotide sequence: TGTGCCAGCAGTTTAGGTTACCGCACAGATACGCAGTATTTT. Supplemented by reference TRBV28 and TRBJ2-3, the full variable domain reads DVKVTQSSRYLVKRTGEKVFLECVQDMDHENMFWYRQDPGLGLRLIYFSYDVKMKEKGDIPEGYSVSREKKERFSLILESASTNQTSMYLCASSLGYRTDTQYFGPGTRLTVL.

The gene calls are TRBV9 and TRBJ2-2, with D perhaps given as TRBD1 or TRBD2 (5 bases each). With 5 bases removed from V and 0 bases from J, the gap between germline ends came to 14 bases. There are 16 residues in the CDR3. The germline V gene has CDR1 SGDLS and CDR2 YYNGEE. The CDR3 DNA is TGTGCCAGCAGAGAGGGACGCACCGCGAACACCGGGGAGCTGTTTTTT. It is translated as CASREGRTANTGELFF.

The rearrangement links TRBV4-3 to TRBJ1-2, with D perhaps TRBD1 (6 bases). This CDR3 region has 17 residues. Germline CDR1 reads LGHNA; CDR2 reads YSLEER. Trimming took 3 bases from V and 8 from J, leaving 25 bases between them. The CDR3 DNA reads TGCGCCAGCAGCCAGTCCGATTTAGGGCCCCAGGGGATAGGCTACACCTTC. Its translation: CASSQSDLGPQGIGYTF.

This clonotype was detected only a few times. The gene calls are TRBV20-1 and TRBJ2-5, with 10 bases matching TRBD1. This CDR3 has 18 residues. The germline V gene encodes CDR1 DFQATT and CDR2 SNEGSKA (reference sequence). Germline trimming cut 0 bases from V and 5 bases from J; bases unmatched to any gene: 15. CDR3 nucleotides: TGCAGTGCTAGAGATCAACCGAGGGACAGGGGCTGGTTGGAGACCCAGTACTTC. Translation gives CSARDQPRDRGWLETQYF.

This clonotype was counted between two and nine times. The chain recombines TRBV6-2 or TRBV6-3 with TRBJ2-1; TRBD1 agrees at 8 bases. CDR1 and CDR2 (germline): MNHEY, SVGEGT. The CDR3 sequence is 15 residues long. V lost 2 bases to trimming and J lost 4 bases; unmatched junction nucleotides: 4. CDR3 coding DNA: TGTGCCAGCAGTTACGGGGACAGGAGATACAATGAGCAGTTCTTC. Translated: CASSYGDRRYNEQFF.

This clonotype was picked up many times. The CDR3 protein is CASSLDTGATGELFF. The CDR3, as DNA: TGTGCCAGCAGTTTAGATACGGGCGCGACCGGGGAGCTGTTTTTT. The chain links TRBV12-3 or TRBV12-4 to TRBJ2-2; the D is unclear. V shed 1 base and J shed 5 bases, with 11 bases lying between them. This CDR3 has 15 amino acids.

Only a few counts were recorded for this clonotype. This sequence joins TRBV19 and TRBJ2-7; TRBD1 agrees at 11 bases. Unmatched junction bases numbered 6, after V lost 5 bases and J lost 3 bases. This CDR3 contains 15 residues. In germline, CDR1 is LNHDA, CDR2 SQIVND (reference sequence). Written as DNA, the CDR3 is TGTGCCAGTAGTCCCCGGACAGGGGGCGGCTACGAGCAGTACTTC. This translates into CASSPRTGGGYEQYF.

The chain joins TRBV7-9 to TRBJ1-2; D remains unclear. CDR1 and CDR2 (germline): SEHNR, FQNEAQ (reference sequence). V shed 2 bases and J shed 2 bases, with 9 bases lying between them. This CDR3 region has 14 residues. This CDR3 is CASSLNPANYGYTF. The CDR3, as DNA: TGTGCCAGCAGCTTAAATCCGGCCAACTATGGCTACACCTTC.

This chain connects TRBV4-1 to TRBJ2-7, with D uncertain. V was cut by 1 base and J by 4 bases, with 17 bases left in between. CDR3 length: 16 amino acids. CDR1 is MGHRA, CDR2 YSYEKL, per germline. In DNA, the CDR3 is TGCGCCAGCAGCCAAGGACCCCCGGCCTCTGGTTACGAGCAGTACTTC. Protein: CASSQGPPASGYEQYF.

Only one count was recorded for this clonotype. The gene calls are TRBV12-5 and TRBJ2-1; D is unresolved. With 4 bases removed from V and 6 bases from J, the gap between germline ends came to 4 bases. There are 11 residues in the CDR3. The germline CDR1 and CDR2 sequences are LGHNT and FRNRAP. The CDR3 protein is CASGYANEQFF. For the CDR3, the DNA is TGTGCTAGTGGTTATGCCAATGAGCAGTTCTTC. The full variable domain, completed using reference TRBV12-5 and TRBJ2-1, is DARVTQTPRHKVTEMGQEVTMRCQPILGHNTVFWYRQTMMQGLELLAYFRNRAPLDDSGMPKDRFSAEMPDATLATLKIQPSEPRDSAVYFCASGYANEQFFGPGTRLTVL.

The rearrangement joins TRBV4-1 to TRBJ1-3; no clear D. CDR3 length: 14 residues. V was shortened by 3 bases and J by 0 bases, with 6 bases between the two germline ends. CDR1 is MGHRA and CDR2 is YSYEKL in the germline V gene. The DNA of the CDR3 is TGCGCCAGCAGCCATACCGGCTCTGGAAACACCATATATTTT. It translates to CASSHTGSGNTIYF.

About this clonotype itself: This may come from a read error, since a much larger clone is one base off. This chain links TRBV5-4 with TRBJ2-1; TRBD1 is a possible D gene (5 bases). The CDR3 totals 12 residues. Germline V lookup: CDR1 SGHNT, CDR2 YYREEE (reference sequence). The CDR3 loop reads CAGSSGLDEQFF. The CDR3 coding sequence is TGTGCCGGCAGCTCAGGGTTGGATGAGCAGTTCTTC.

This clonotype has just a few counts. This chain connects TRBV7-2 to TRBJ1-1; no clear D gene. The ends were cut back, 1 base at V and 3 bases at J, with 9 bases in the middle. Germline V CDR1 and CDR2: SGHTA, FQGNSA. CDR3 size: 14 residues. The CDR3 DNA sequence: TGTGCCAGCAGCTTAGGGAGGCGGTACACTGAAGCTTTCTTT. Amino acid sequence: CASSLGRRYTEAFF.

The rearrangement links TRBV18 to TRBJ1-1; 8 bases are a match to TRBD1. The germline CDR1 and CDR2 sequences are KGHSH and LQKENI. The CDR3 totals 15 residues. Trimming cost V 2 bases and J 1 base; bases outside gene matches: 3. As DNA, the CDR3 is TGTGCCAGCTCACCATCAGGGACAGGGAACACTGAAGCTTTCTTT. Its protein is CASSPSGTGNTEAFF.

The chain recombines TRBV29-1 with TRBJ1-2; D is possibly TRBD1 (5 bases). Deletions cut 5 bases from V and 8 bases from J, with 18 bases between. The CDR3 consists of 13 residues. Looked up from germline, CDR1 is SQVTM and CDR2 is ANQGSEA. For the CDR3, the DNA is TGCAGCGTTTTACAGGCTCTCCCCCACGGCTACACCTTC. Translation gives CSVLQALPHGYTF.

The rearrangement joins TRBV7-3 to TRBJ2-7, with a possible D match to TRBD1 (6 bases). The CDR3 spans 13 residues. Germline assignment: CDR1 SGHTA and CDR2 FQGTGA. V was pared by 5 bases and J by 4 bases, with 12 bases between. CDR3 bases: TGTGCCAGCAGCCCCTTACAGGGATACGAGCAGTACTTC. This translates into CASSPLQGYEQYF. Variable domain in full (rest from reference TRBV7-3 and TRBJ2-7): GAGVSQTPSNKVTEKGKYVELRCDPISGHTALYWYRQSLGQGPEFLIYFQGTGAADDSGLPNDRFFAVRPEGSVSTLKIQRTERGDSAVYLCASSPLQGYEQYFGPGTRLTVT.

This clonotype has ten or more counts. This chain connects TRBV6-6 to TRBJ2-1; D gene ambiguous. The germline gives CDR1 MNHNY, CDR2 SVGAGI (reference sequence). There are 12 residues in the CDR3. V shed 2 bases and J shed 5 bases, with 4 bases lying between them. DNA of the CDR3: TGTGCCAGCAGTTACCCGAACAATGAGCAGTTCTTC. It encodes CASSYPNNEQFF.

Details on this clonotype: It may be a read error: a sequence one base away is much more abundant. The chain uses TRBV13 and TRBJ1-5, with a tentative D call TRBD1 (6 bases). This CDR3 has 13 amino acids. Germline values: CDR1 PRHDT, CDR2 FYEKMQ (reference sequence). CDR3 DNA: TGTGTCAGCAGCTCGGGACATGGTCAGCCCCAGCATTTT. Amino acids: CVSSSGHGQPQHF.

The chain is built from TRBV24-1 and TRBJ2-1, with D uncertain. Trimming took off 3 bases at V and 6 bases at J, with 5 bases between the two ends. There are 12 residues in the CDR3. Germline V lookup: CDR1 KGHDR, CDR2 SFDVKD. CDR3 in amino acids: CATSDPSNEQFF. Here the CDR3 DNA reads TGTGCCACCAGTGATCCGAGCAATGAGCAGTTCTTC.